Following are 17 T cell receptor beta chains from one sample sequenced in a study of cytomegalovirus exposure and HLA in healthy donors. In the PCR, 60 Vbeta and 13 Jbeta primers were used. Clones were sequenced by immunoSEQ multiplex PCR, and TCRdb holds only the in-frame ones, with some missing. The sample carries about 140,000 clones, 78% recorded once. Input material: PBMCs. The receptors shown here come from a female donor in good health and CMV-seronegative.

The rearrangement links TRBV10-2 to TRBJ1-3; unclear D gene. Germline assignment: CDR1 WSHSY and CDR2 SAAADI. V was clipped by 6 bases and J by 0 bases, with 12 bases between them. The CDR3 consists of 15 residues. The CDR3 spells CASRPTESSGNTIYF. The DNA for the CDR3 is TGCGCCAGCAGGCCCACAGAGAGCTCTGGAAACACCATATATTTT.

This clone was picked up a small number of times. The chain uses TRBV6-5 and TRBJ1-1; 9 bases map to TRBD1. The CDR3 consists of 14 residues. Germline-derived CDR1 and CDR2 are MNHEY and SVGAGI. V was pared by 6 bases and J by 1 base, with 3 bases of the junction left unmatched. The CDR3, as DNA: TGTGCCAGCAGGAGGGGACAGGGGAACACTGAAGCTTTCTTT. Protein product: CASRRGQGNTEAFF.

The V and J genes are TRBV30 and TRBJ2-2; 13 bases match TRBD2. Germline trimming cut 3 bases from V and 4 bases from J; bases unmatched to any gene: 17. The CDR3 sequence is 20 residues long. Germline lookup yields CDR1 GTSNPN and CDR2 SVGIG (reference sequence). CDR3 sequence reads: CAWSSSPGGLAGDFTGELFF. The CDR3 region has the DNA TGTGCCTGGAGCTCCTCACCTGGCGGACTAGCGGGGGACTTCACCGGGGAGCTGTTTTTT.

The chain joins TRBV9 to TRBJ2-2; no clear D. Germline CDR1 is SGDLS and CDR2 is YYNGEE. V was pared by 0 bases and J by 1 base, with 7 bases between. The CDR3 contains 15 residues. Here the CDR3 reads CASSVDSVNTGELFF. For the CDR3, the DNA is TGTGCCAGCAGCGTAGACTCCGTGAACACCGGGGAGCTGTTTTTT.

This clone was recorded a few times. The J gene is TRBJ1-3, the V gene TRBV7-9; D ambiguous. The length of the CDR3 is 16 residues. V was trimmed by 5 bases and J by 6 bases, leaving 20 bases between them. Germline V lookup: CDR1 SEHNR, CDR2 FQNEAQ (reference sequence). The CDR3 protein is CASSPLGGRIANTIYF. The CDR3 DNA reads TGTGCCAGCAGCCCTTTGGGAGGCCGGATTGCAAACACCATATATTTT.

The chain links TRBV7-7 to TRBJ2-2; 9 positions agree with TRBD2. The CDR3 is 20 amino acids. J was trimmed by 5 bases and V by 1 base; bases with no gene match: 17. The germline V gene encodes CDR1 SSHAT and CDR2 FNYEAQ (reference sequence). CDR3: CASSLGPRRAAGGRTGELFF. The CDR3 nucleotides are TGTGCCAGCAGCTTAGGACCGCGTCGGGCAGCGGGAGGTCGTACCGGGGAGCTGTTTTTT.

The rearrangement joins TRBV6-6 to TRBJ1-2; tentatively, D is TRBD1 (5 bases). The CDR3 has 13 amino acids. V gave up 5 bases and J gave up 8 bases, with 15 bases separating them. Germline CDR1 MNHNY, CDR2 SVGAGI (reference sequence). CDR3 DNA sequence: TGTGCCAGCAGTGACCCGGGGGAACAGGGCTACACCTTC. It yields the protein CASSDPGEQGYTF.

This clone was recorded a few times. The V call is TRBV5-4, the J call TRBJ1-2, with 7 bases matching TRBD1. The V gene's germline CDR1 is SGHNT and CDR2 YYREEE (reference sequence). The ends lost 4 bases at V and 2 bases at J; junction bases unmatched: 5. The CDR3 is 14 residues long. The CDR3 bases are TGTGCCAGCAGCGGGGGACAGTTAAACTATGGCTACACCTTC. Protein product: CASSGGQLNYGYTF.

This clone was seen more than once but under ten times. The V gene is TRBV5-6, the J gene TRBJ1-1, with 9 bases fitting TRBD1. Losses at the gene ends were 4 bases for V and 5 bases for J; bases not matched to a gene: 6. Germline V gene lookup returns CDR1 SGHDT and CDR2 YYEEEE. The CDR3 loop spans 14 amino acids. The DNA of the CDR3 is TGTGCCAGCAGCGGGACAGGGATTGGGACTGAAGCTTTCTTT. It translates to CASSGTGIGTEAFF.

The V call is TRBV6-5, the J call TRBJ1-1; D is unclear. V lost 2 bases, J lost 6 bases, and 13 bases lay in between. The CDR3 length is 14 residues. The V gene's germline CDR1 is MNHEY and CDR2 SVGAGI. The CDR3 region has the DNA TGTGCCAGCAGTTACGGGTTGGGGAGCTCTGAAGCTTTCTTT. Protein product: CASSYGLGSSEAFF.

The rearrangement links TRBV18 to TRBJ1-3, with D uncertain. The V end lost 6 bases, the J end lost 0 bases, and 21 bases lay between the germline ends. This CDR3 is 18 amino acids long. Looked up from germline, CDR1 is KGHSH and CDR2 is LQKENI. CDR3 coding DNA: TGTGCCAGCTCCCGAACACTGTCCATACAGTTCTCTGGAAACACCATATATTTT. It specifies CASSRTLSIQFSGNTIYF.

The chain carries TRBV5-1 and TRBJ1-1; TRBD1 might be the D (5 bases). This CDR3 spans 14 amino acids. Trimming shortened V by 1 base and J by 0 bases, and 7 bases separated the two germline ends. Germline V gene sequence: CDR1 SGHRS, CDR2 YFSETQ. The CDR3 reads CASSLSGVNTEAFF. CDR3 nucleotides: TGCGCCAGCAGCTTGTCGGGGGTGAACACTGAAGCTTTCTTT.

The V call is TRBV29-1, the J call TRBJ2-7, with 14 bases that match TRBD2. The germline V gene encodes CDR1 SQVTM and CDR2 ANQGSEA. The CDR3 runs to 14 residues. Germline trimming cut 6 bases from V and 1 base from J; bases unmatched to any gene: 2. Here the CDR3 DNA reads TGCAGCGTCCGACTAGCGGGAGGGTCCTACGAGCAGTACTTC. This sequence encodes CSVRLAGGSYEQYF.

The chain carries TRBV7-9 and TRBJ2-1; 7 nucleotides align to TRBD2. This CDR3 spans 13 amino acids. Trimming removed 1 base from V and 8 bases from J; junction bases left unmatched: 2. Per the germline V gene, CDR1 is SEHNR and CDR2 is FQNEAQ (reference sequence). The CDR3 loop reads CASSLVGGDEQFF. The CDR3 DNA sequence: TGTGCCAGCAGCTTAGTTGGGGGGGATGAGCAGTTCTTC.

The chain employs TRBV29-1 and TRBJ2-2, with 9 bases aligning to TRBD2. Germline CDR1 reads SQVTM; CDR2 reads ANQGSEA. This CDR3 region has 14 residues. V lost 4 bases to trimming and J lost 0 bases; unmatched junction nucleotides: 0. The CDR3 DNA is TGCAGCGTTGCTAGCGGGACGAACACCGGGGAGCTGTTTTTT. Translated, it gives CSVASGTNTGELFF.

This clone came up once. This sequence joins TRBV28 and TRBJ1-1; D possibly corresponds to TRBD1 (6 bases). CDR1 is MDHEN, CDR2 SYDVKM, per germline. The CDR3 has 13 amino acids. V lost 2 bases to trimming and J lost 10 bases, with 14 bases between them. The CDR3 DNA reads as TGTGCCAGCAGTTTAGGGAGGGGGTCTAGAGCTTTCTTT. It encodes CASSLGRGSRAFF.

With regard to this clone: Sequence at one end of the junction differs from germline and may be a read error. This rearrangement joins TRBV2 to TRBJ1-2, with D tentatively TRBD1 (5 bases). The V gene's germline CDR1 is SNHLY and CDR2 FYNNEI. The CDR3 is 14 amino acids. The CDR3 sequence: CASSDPRANYGYPF. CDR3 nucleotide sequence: TGTGCCAGCAGTGATCCCAGGGCTAACTATGGCTACCCCTTC.